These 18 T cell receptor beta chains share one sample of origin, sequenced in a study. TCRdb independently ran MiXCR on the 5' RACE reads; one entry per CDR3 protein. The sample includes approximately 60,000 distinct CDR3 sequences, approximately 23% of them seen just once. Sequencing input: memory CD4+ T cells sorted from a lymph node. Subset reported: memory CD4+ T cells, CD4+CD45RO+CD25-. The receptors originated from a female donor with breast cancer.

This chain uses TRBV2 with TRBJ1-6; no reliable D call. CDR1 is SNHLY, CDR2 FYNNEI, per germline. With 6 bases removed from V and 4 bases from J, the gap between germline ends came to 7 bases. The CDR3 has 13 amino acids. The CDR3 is CASRADYNSPLHF. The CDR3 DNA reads TGTGCCAGCAGAGCAGATTATAATTCACCCCTCCACTTT.

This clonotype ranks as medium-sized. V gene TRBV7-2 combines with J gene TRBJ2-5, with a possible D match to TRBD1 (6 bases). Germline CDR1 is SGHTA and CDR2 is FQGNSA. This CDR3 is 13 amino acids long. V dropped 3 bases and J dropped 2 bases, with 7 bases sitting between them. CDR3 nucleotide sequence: TGTGCCAGCAGCTTCGGACAGCAAGAGACCCAGTACTTC. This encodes CASSFGQQETQYF.

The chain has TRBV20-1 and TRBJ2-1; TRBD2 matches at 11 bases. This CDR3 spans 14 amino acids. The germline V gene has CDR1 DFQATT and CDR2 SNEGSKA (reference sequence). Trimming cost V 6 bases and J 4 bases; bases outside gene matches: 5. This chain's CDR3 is CSAKRTSGYNEQFF. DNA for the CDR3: TGCAGTGCCAAGCGGACTAGCGGGTACAATGAGCAGTTCTTC.

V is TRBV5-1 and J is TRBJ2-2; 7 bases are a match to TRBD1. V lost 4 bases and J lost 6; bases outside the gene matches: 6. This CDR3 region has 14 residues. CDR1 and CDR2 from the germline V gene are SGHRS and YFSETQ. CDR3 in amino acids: CASSLDTGAGELFF. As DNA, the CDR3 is TGCGCCAGCAGCCTCGACACAGGGGCCGGGGAGCTGTTTTTT.

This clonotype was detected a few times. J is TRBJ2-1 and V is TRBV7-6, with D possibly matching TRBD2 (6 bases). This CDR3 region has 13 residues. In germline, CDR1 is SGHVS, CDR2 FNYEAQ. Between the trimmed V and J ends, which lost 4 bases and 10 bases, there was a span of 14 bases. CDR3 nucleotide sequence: TGTGCCAGCAGCTCGGGACTTCTCAACGAGCAGTTCTTC. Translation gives CASSSGLLNEQFF.

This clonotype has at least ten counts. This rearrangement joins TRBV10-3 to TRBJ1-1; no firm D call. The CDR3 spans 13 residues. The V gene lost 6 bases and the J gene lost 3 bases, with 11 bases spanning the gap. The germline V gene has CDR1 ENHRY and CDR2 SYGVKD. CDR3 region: CAIRTDGYTEAFF. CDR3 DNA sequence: TGTGCCATCAGAACGGACGGATACACTGAAGCTTTCTTT.

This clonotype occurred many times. This CDR3 reads CASSEYVARSNTEAFF. The CDR3 region has the DNA TGTGCCAGCAGTGAATATGTGGCCAGGTCGAACACTGAAGCTTTCTTT. V and J are TRBV6-1 and TRBJ1-1; no clear D. The CDR3 runs 16 residues. Germline V gene data show CDR1 as MNHNS and CDR2 as SASEGT. Trimming left V 2 bases short and J 1 base short, with 14 bases between.

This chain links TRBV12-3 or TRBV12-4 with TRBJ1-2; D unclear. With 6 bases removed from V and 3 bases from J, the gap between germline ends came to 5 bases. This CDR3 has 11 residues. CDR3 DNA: TGTGCCAGCAGGGGATACTATGGCTACACCTTC. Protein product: CASRGYYGYTF.

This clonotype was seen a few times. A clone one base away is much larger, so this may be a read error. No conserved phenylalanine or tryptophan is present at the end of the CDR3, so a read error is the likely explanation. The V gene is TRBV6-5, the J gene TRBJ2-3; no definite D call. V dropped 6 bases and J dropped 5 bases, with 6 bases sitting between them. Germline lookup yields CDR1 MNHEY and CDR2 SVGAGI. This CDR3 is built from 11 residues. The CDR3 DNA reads TGTGCCAGCAGGAAGGGAGATACGCAGTATTCT. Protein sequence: CASRKGDTQYS.

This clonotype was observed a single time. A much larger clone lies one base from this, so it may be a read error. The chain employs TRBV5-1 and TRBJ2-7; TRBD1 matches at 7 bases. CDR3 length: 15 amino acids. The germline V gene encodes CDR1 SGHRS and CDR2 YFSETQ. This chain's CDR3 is CASSETGLRSYEQNF. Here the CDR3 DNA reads TGCGCCAGCAGCGAGACAGGGTTGCGTTCCTACGAGCAGAACTTC.

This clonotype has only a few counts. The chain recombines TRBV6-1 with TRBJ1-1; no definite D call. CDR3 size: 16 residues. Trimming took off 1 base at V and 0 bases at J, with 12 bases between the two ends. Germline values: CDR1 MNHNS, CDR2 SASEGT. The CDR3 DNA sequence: TGTGCCAGCAGTGAAGGGCTATCTCGAATGAACACTGAAGCTTTCTTT. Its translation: CASSEGLSRMNTEAFF.

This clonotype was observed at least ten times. The DNA for the CDR3 is TGTGCCAGCAGTTACAGGGCTGAAGCTTTCTTT. Translated, it gives CASSYRAEAFF. The chain employs TRBV12-3 or TRBV12-4 and TRBJ1-1, with D maybe TRBD1 (6 bases). This CDR3 has 11 amino acids. Trimming cost V 4 bases and J 6 bases, with 6 bases left between them.

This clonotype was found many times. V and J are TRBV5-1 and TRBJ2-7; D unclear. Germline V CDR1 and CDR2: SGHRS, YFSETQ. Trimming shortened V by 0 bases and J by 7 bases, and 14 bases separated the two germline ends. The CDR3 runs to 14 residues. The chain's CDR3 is CASSLAPESREQYF. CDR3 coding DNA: TGCGCCAGCAGCTTGGCCCCGGAGAGTAGAGAGCAGTACTTC.

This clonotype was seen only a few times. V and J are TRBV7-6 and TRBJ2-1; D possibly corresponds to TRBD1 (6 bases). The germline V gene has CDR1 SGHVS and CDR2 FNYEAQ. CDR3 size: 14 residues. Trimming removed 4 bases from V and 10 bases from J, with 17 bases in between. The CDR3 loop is CASSSQGGGGEQFF. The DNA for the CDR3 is TGTGCCAGCAGCTCCCAGGGTGGGGGCGGGGAGCAGTTCTTC.

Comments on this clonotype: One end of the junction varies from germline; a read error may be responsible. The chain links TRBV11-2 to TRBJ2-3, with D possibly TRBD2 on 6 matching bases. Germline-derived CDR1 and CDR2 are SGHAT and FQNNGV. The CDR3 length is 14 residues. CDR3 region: CASSLAMGGDTQYF. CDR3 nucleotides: TGTGCCAGCAGCTTAGCTATGGGGGGAGATACGCAGTACTTT.

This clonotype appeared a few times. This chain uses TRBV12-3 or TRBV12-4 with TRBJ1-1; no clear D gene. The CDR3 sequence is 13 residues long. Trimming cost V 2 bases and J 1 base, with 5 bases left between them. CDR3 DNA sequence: TGTGCCAGCAGTTTAAAAGGGAACACTGAAGCTTTCTTT. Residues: CASSLKGNTEAFF.

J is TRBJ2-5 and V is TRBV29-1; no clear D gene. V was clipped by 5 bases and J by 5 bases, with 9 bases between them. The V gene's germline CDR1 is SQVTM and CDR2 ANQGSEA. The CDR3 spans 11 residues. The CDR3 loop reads CSVSRSETQYF. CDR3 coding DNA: TGCAGCGTTAGCCGTAGTGAGACCCAGTACTTC.

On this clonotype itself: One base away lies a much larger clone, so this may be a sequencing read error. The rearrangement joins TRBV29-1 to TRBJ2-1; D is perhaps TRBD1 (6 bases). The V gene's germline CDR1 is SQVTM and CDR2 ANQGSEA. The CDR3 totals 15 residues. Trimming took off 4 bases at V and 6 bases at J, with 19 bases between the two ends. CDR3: CSVGEGSLRGNEQFF. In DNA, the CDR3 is TGCAGCGTTGGAGAAGGGAGCCTCAGGGGCAATGAGCAGTTCTTC.